The rows below give T cell receptor beta chains drawn from one sample of a study of T cell responses to AZD1222 COVID-19 vaccine. The protocol was immunoSEQ multiplex PCR, while the TCRdb copy is restricted to in-frame clones and leaves out a portion. In the table there are about 130,000 clones, around 89% of which are singletons. The specimen was peripheral blood, collected on day 0 of AZD1222 vaccination. The receptors here all came from an adult in good health. The CDR3 runs from the conserved cysteine through the conserved F or W. D genes are given only for firm matches. Part of the rows lack a size; the others show once, few, many or a class for expanded clones.

>NA|NA|TRBJ1-1|TRBV28|16
TGTGCCAGCAGTTCCTGGTCGGGGGGGGTGAACACTGAAGCTTTCTTT
CASSSWSGGVNTEAFF
>NA|TRBD2|TRBJ2-2|TRBV9|20
TGTGCCAGCAGCGTAGAGGCTAGCGGGAGGGCGTTGGGTAACACCGGGGAGCTGTTTTTT
CASSVEASGRALGNTGELFF
>NA|TRBD1|TRBJ1-2|TRBV6-5|13
TGTGCCAGCAGGATAGGGGGCGCAAATGGCTACACCTTC
CASRIGGANGYTF
>once|NA|TRBJ2-5|TRBV14|14
TGTGCCAGCAGCCCCCGGCTTACCTCAGAGACCCAGTACTTC
CASSPRLTSETQYF
>NA|TRBD1|TRBJ1-5|TRBV13|15
TGTGCCAGCAGCGTCACAGGGGGCCCTAATCAGCCCCAGCATTTT
CASSVTGGPNQPQHF
>NA|TRBD2|TRBJ2-3|TRBV5-1|16
TGCGCCAGCAGCCAACTAGCGGGAGGCTCCGGAGATACGCAGTATTTT
CASSQLAGGSGDTQYF
>NA|TRBD1|TRBJ1-3|TRBV7-2|18
TGTGCCAGCAGCTTAGTGGGGACCGCGACAGGGGCTGGAAACACCATATATTTT
CASSLVGTATGAGNTIYF
>once|NA|TRBJ1-1|TRBV5-6|13
TGTGCCAGCTGCGACACGATGAACACTGAAGCTTTCTTT
CASCDTMNTEAFF
>NA|TRBD1|TRBJ2-7|TRBV6-2/TRBV6-3|15
TGTGCCAGCAGCCCCCCGCCGGACAGGGGAAACGAGCAGTACTTC
CASSPPPDRGNEQYF
>NA|NA|TRBJ2-7|TRBV10-3|18
TGTGCCATCATAGGCTATGGTAGGGGCCAGATTCCCTCCTACGAGCAGTACTTC
CAIIGYGRGQIPSYEQYF
>NA|NA|TRBJ1-5|TRBV6-2/TRBV6-3|15
TGTGCCAGCAGTTACGCCTCTGACAGACCCGGGGCCCAGCATTTT
CASSYASDRPGAQHF
>once|TRBD1|TRBJ2-7|TRBV4-1|15
TGCGCCAGCAGCCAGATCCGGGACAGGGGAGACGAGCAGTACTTC
CASSQIRDRGDEQYF
>once|TRBD1|TRBJ2-3|TRBV13|17
TGTGCCAGCAGCTCCGCCCAGACAGGGGTTAGCACAGATACGCAGTATTTT
CASSSAQTGVSTDTQYF
>once|TRBD1|TRBJ1-5|TRBV24-1|15
TGTGCCACTAGTGGGGGACAGGGGTTGTGGCAGCCCCAGCATTTT
CATSGGQGLWQPQHF
>NA|NA|TRBJ1-4|TRBV5-1|14
TGCGCCAGCAGCCCGGACAGAAATAATGAAAAACTGTTTTTT
CASSPDRNNEKLFF
>NA|NA|TRBJ1-1|TRBV7-9|13
TGTGCCAGCAGTCAATCCTATGACGCTGAAGCTTTCTTT
CASSQSYDAEAFF
>NA|NA|TRBJ1-1|TRBV7-9|15
TGTGCCACTCATAGTGTGTCTTCCGGAAACACTGAAGCTTTCTTT
CATHSVSSGNTEAFF
>NA|NA|TRBJ1-1|TRBV5-6|13
TGTGCCAGCAGTGCACAGGGGAACACTGAAGCTTTCTTT
CASSAQGNTEAFF
>NA|NA|TRBJ2-3|TRBV11-3|13
TGTGCCAGCAGCTTAGCTCCCGAGGATACGCAGTATTTT
CASSLAPEDTQYF
>NA|TRBD2|TRBJ2-2|TRBV11-2|19
TGTGCCAGCAGCTTACCGGGACTAGCGGGATTTTTAGCCACCGGGGAGCTGTTTTTT
CASSLPGLAGFLATGELFF
>NA|NA|TRBJ2-3|TRBV24-1|18
TGTGCCACCAGTGATTTGGGACGTACGAAGAGAAGCACAGATACGCAGTATTTT
CATSDLGRTKRSTDTQYF
>once|NA|TRBJ2-7|TRBV18|15
TGTGCCAGCTCGCGCCCGGGGACTTCAACCTACGAGCAGTACTTC
CASSRPGTSTYEQYF
>NA|NA|TRBJ1-2|TRBV19|13
TGTGCCAGCACCGGGGGGCGCAAGTATGGCTACACCTTC
CASTGGRKYGYTF
>NA|NA|TRBJ2-1|TRBV3-1/TRBV3-2|15
TGTGCCAGCAGCCAAGTCAGGACTACCGTTGGTGAGCAGTTCTTC
CASSQVRTTVGEQFF
>NA|NA|TRBJ2-1|TRBV5-1|15
TGCGCCAGCAGCCAAGACTCAGGCGGCCGTCTTGAGCAGTTCTTC
CASSQDSGGRLEQFF
>NA|TRBD2|TRBJ2-3|TRBV7-2|16
TGTGCCAGCAGCTGGACTAGCGGGAGGGTTTCAGATACGCAGTATTTT
CASSWTSGRVSDTQYF
>once|TRBD1|TRBJ1-2|TRBV6-5|13
TGTGCCAGTAGTAGTGGACAGGGGGATGGCTACACCTTC
CASSSGQGDGYTF
>once|NA|TRBJ1-1|TRBV12-3/TRBV12-4|13
TGTGCCAGCAGGTACCACAGGGCTGTGGGAGCTTTCTTT
CASRYHRAVGAFF
>NA|NA|TRBJ2-7|TRBV5-1|15
TGCGCCAGCAGCACCCTGGACGGACGCTCCTACGAGCAGTACTTC
CASSTLDGRSYEQYF